This section outlines one TCR beta chain sequence together with its context. What it binds is not known. Sequenced by immunoSEQ multiplex PCR; TCRdb stores in-frame clones only, minus some. The data show 100,000 to 150,000 clones, roughly 80% seen once. Specified time point: baseline pretreatment blood. Treatment noted: 15 Gy SBRT to primary tumor, nephrectomy 4 weeks later. Serial blood draws occurred at baseline and 2 and 4 weeks post-SBRT. The patient's renal cell carcinoma had clear cell pathology. The sample is drawn from a study of radiation and T cells in renal cell carcinoma. The study, taken as a whole, reports: In blood, top tumor clones expanded by 2 weeks, shrinking by 4. Without pretreatment biopsies, baseline tumor clonotype presence was undetermined.

Trimming cost V 3 bases and J 7 bases, with 12 bases left between them. CDR1 is SGHTA and CDR2 is FQGNSA in the germline V gene. The CDR3 is 14 amino acids. This chain connects TRBV7-2 to TRBJ2-2; D is perhaps TRBD2 (5 bases). The sample was blood, taken from a patient whose treatment included radiotherapy and nephrectomy. The sequence derives from a woman aged 60-70 years with renal cell carcinoma. CDR3 in DNA: TGTGCCAGCAGCTTGCGAGGACGGGGCGGGGAGCTGTTTTTT. It encodes CASSLRGRGGELFF.